These 18 T cell receptor beta chains were sequenced from one sample in a study of spatial heterogeneity in lung cancer. Study observations and caveats: Counts that tracked tumor mutation counts were those of expanded intratumoral alpha and beta TCRs.

Their antigen targets remain unknown. TCRdb re-derived calls from the 5' RACE reads in MiXCR, one entry per CDR3 protein. The sample consists of around 7,800 distinct CDR3 sequences, almost 8.5% of them appearing once. Time point noted: sample taken at primary tumor resection. The sample was lung tumor tissue, taken at surgery. The receptors derive from a male donor with early-stage non-small cell lung cancer.

This clonotype was counted many times. This beta chain is an off-target read within a library intended for alpha chains, so its frequency means little. The chain uses TRBV6-1 and TRBJ2-7; 8 bases fit TRBD1. The CDR3 has 15 amino acids. The V gene's germline CDR1 is MNHNS and CDR2 SASEGT. Trimming removed 1 base from V and 1 base from J; junction bases left unmatched: 3. The CDR3 region is CASSEETGGSYEQYF. The CDR3 bases are TGTGCCAGCAGTGAAGAAACAGGGGGGTCCTACGAGCAGTACTTC.

This clonotype is medium-sized (0.01 to 0.1%). This beta chain is an off-target read within a library intended for alpha chains, so its frequency means little. The rearrangement uses TRBV7-2 and TRBJ2-3; D call uncertain. Per germline, CDR1 SGHTA and CDR2 FQGNSA. The CDR3 contains 16 residues. V lost 1 base and J lost 4, with 15 bases in between. This CDR3 reads CASSLGAPGTADTQYF. The CDR3, as DNA: TGTGCCAGCAGCTTAGGCGCGCCAGGAACCGCAGATACGCAGTATTTT.

This clonotype is labeled medium-sized (0.01 to 0.1%). This beta chain lies outside the target of a library built for alpha chains; its clone size means little. The chain links TRBV3-1 to TRBJ1-1; no clear D gene. Trimming shortened V by 2 bases and J by 1 base, and 2 bases separated the two germline ends. Germline V gene data show CDR1 as LGHDT and CDR2 as YNNKEL (reference sequence). CDR3 length: 12 amino acids. CDR3: CASSQRNTEAFF. CDR3 coding DNA: TGTGCCAGCAGCCAACGGAACACTGAAGCTTTCTTT.

This clonotype was seen ten or more times. This beta chain slipped into a library made for alpha chains as a stray read, so its size is not meaningful. The chain employs TRBV11-2 and TRBJ2-2; D is uncertain. Trimming pared 5 bases from V and 6 bases from J, leaving 13 bases between. This CDR3 is 14 amino acids long. Germline V lookup: CDR1 SGHAT, CDR2 FQNNGV. CDR3 bases: TGTGCCAGCAGCCCGCCCGGTAGGGCCGGGGAGCTGTTTTTT. The encoded protein is CASSPPGRAGELFF.

This clonotype occurred many times. This beta chain represents an off-target read in a library built for alpha chains; its size is of limited meaning. The V and J genes are TRBV27 and TRBJ2-2, with D possibly matching TRBD2 (6 bases). The CDR3 totals 13 residues. CDR1 is MNHEY and CDR2 is SMNVEV in the germline V gene (reference sequence). V shed 7 bases and J shed 6 bases, with 12 bases lying between them. The CDR3 reads CASTSWGAGELFF. The DNA of the CDR3 is TGTGCCAGCACCTCCTGGGGGGCCGGGGAGCTGTTTTTT.

This clonotype was seen ten or more times. Found in a library prepared for alpha chains, this beta chain is an off-target read, and its abundance has little meaning. The rearrangement uses TRBV28 and TRBJ2-7; TRBD2 agrees at 9 bases. Losses at the gene ends were 6 bases for V and 5 bases for J; bases not matched to a gene: 11. The CDR3 spans 15 residues. CDR1 and CDR2 (germline): MDHEN, SYDVKM. In DNA, the CDR3 is TGTGCCAGCAGCCAAATTCCGGGACTAGCAGACGAGCAGTACTTC. This sequence encodes CASSQIPGLADEQYF. The full variable domain, in which reference TRBV28 and TRBJ2-7 provide the parts outside the CDR3, is DVKVTQSSRYLVKRTGEKVFLECVQDMDHENMFWYRQDPGLGLRLIYFSYDVKMKEKGDIPEGYSVSREKKERFSLILESASTNQTSMYLCASSQIPGLADEQYFGPGTRLTVT.

Notes on this clonotype: This beta chain appears as a stray read in a library generated for alpha chains; its size is not informative. V is TRBV20-1 and J is TRBJ2-3; TRBD2 aligns across 12 bases. J was trimmed by 8 bases and V by 2 bases; bases with no gene match: 5. Germline-derived CDR1 and CDR2 are DFQATT and SNEGSKA (reference sequence). This CDR3 is 14 amino acids long. Here the CDR3 reads CSARLSSGRGTQYF. The CDR3 DNA reads as TGCAGTGCTAGATTGTCTAGCGGGAGGGGTACGCAGTATTTT.

This clonotype was seen repeatedly, ten times or more. Since it is a stray read in a library aimed at alpha chains, this beta chain has a size that is not meaningful. V usage is TRBV7-2 and J usage is TRBJ1-5; D remains ambiguous. This CDR3 contains 15 residues. V was cut by 6 bases and J by 2 bases, with 14 bases left in between. Germline V gene data show CDR1 as SGHTA and CDR2 as FQGNSA. CDR3 protein: CASRPTPAGNQPQHF. The CDR3 DNA reads TGTGCCAGCAGACCAACACCGGCGGGCAATCAGCCCCAGCATTTT. Looking up the rest from reference TRBV7-2 and TRBJ1-5 gives the full variable domain: GAGVSQSPSNKVTEKGKDVELRCDPISGHTALYWYRQSLGQGLEFLIYFQGNSAPDKSGLPSDRFSAERTGGSVSTLTIQRTQQEDSAVYLCASRPTPAGNQPQHFGDGTRLSIL.

By share of the sample, this clonotype is medium-sized. This beta chain appears as a stray read in a library generated for alpha chains; its size is not informative. The genes are TRBV19 and TRBJ1-5; 7 bases line up with TRBD1. Germline CDR1 is LNHDA and CDR2 is SQIVND (reference sequence). The V gene end was trimmed by 5 bases and the J gene end by 6 bases; junction bases not matched to a gene: 10. The CDR3 runs to 15 residues. CDR3 in amino acids: CASSSEGTAPQPQHF. The DNA for the CDR3 is TGTGCCAGTAGTTCCGAAGGGACAGCACCTCAGCCCCAGCATTTT.

By its share, this clonotype is medium-sized. Within a library made for alpha chains, this beta chain is off target, and its count is uninformative. The chain carries TRBV20-1 and TRBJ2-1; 10 bases line up with TRBD2. J was trimmed by 5 bases and V by 3 bases; bases with no gene match: 13. Germline values: CDR1 DFQATT, CDR2 SNEGSKA (reference sequence). This CDR3 spans 17 amino acids. The CDR3 coding sequence is TGCAGTGCTAGTTTTTTCGGGCTAGCGGGAGAGGACAATGAGCAGTTCTTC. Translation gives CSASFFGLAGEDNEQFF.

About this clonotype: This beta chain is an unintended read in a library built for alpha chains; its size means little. The chain uses TRBV9 and TRBJ2-2; D unresolved. The CDR3 consists of 16 residues. V was clipped by 4 bases and J by 0 bases, with 13 bases between them. Germline V gene sequence: CDR1 SGDLS, CDR2 YYNGEE. The CDR3 here is CASSPRDNPNTGELFF. The CDR3 nucleotides read TGTGCCAGCAGCCCCCGAGACAATCCGAACACCGGGGAGCTGTTTTTT.

On this clonotype: As an off-target read in a library built for alpha chains, this beta chain has a frequency of little significance. J is TRBJ2-1 and V is TRBV10-2, with TRBD2 identical over 12 bases. CDR3 length: 14 residues. In germline, CDR1 is WSHSY, CDR2 SAAADI. Trimming removed 4 bases from V and 10 bases from J; junction bases left unmatched: 5. The CDR3 spells CASSGLAGVREQFF. As DNA, the CDR3 is TGCGCCAGCAGTGGACTAGCGGGAGTAAGAGAGCAGTTCTTC.

This clonotype was detected ten times or more. This beta chain lies outside the target of a library built for alpha chains; its clone size means little. The rearrangement links TRBV5-1 to TRBJ2-1; D unresolved. In germline, CDR1 is SGHRS, CDR2 YFSETQ. The CDR3 covers 13 residues. Trimming shortened V by 0 bases and J by 8 bases, and 9 bases separated the two germline ends. The CDR3: CASSLVLHDEQFF. The CDR3, as DNA: TGCGCCAGCAGCTTGGTTCTTCACGATGAGCAGTTCTTC.

This clonotype is medium-sized. The library was prepared for alpha chains; this beta chain is a stray read, so its frequency means little. V usage is TRBV5-4 and J usage is TRBJ2-5; a possible D gene is TRBD2 (6 bases). Germline CDR1 reads SGHNT; CDR2 reads YYREEE (reference sequence). The V and J ends lost 0 bases and 0 bases respectively, with 6 bases between them. The CDR3 totals 14 residues. The CDR3 DNA reads as TGTGCCAGCAGCTTGGGCGGGAACCAAGAGACCCAGTACTTC. It specifies CASSLGGNQETQYF.

By share, this clonotype counts as medium-sized. For a library built for alpha chains, this beta chain is a stray read; little rests on its size. This sequence joins TRBV2 and TRBJ2-7; no firm D call. CDR3 length: 13 residues. Trimming stripped 4 bases from V and 1 base from J, with 8 bases between. CDR1 SNHLY and CDR2 FYNNEI come from the germline V gene. The CDR3: CASSGGPSYEQYF. CDR3 nucleotide sequence: TGTGCCAGCAGTGGAGGTCCTTCCTACGAGCAGTACTTC. Full variable domain (rest looked up from reference TRBV2 and TRBJ2-7): EPEVTQTPSHQVTQMGQEVILRCVPISNHLYFYWYRQILGQKVEFLVSFYNNEISEKSEIFDDQFSVERPDGSNFTLKIRSTKLEDSAMYFCASSGGPSYEQYFGPGTRLTVT.

By sample share, this clonotype is medium-sized. In a library made to pick up alpha chains, this beta chain is a stray read with a size that means little. The chain joins TRBV29-1 to TRBJ2-2, with 7 bases identical to TRBD2. Germline V lookup: CDR1 SQVTM, CDR2 ANQGSEA. The CDR3 runs to 14 residues. The V and J ends lost 7 bases and 3 bases, in that order; junction bases with no gene match: 8. CDR3 in DNA: TGCAGCGCCTCCGGGGGGAGTGACACCGGGGAGCTGTTTTTT. Its protein is CSASGGSDTGELFF.

This clonotype was seen at least ten times. This beta chain lies outside the target of a library built for alpha chains; its clone size means little. The J gene is TRBJ1-1, the V gene TRBV4-2; 7 bases match TRBD1. With 0 bases clipped from V and 2 bases from J, the junction kept 3 bases outside the gene matches. The CDR3 covers 15 residues. Germline loops: CDR1 LGHNA, CDR2 YNFKEQ. The CDR3 spells CASSQDRGRNTEAFF. The CDR3 DNA follows: TGTGCCAGCAGCCAAGACAGGGGGAGAAACACTGAAGCTTTCTTT.

This clonotype was seen repeatedly, ten times or more. Since it is a stray read in a library aimed at alpha chains, this beta chain has a size that is not meaningful. The chain couples TRBV14 to TRBJ2-7, with TRBD2 matching over 13 bases. After removal of 4 bases from V and 3 bases from J, the junction contained 3 bases not matched to a gene. Germline V gene sequence: CDR1 SGHDN, CDR2 FVKESK. CDR3 size: 15 residues. CDR3 sequence reads: CASSRGTSGVYEQYF. In nucleotides, the CDR3 is TGTGCCAGCAGCCGAGGGACTAGCGGGGTCTACGAGCAGTACTTC.